This TCR beta chain was observed in a study of T cell responses to AZD1222 COVID-19 vaccine. Germline V gene data show CDR1 as GTSNPN and CDR2 as SVGIG (reference sequence). V trimming: 0 bases; J trimming: 1 base; junction bases outside the gene matches: 9. The CDR3 length is 19 residues. TCRdb keeps only in-frame clones here, not all; method: immunoSEQ multiplex PCR. Its table records around 140,000 clones. Sequenced sample: peripheral blood. The chain employs TRBV30 and TRBJ2-6; the match to TRBD1 covers 10 bases. This clonotype originated in an adult in good health. Here the CDR3 DNA reads TGTGCCTGGAGTGTAATTTGGGACAGGGGAAAATCTGGGGCCAACGTCCTGACTTTC. Protein: CAWSVIWDRGKSGANVLTF.